Listed here are 32 T cell receptor beta chains from one sample, sequenced in a study of Graves' ophthalmopathy and Graves' hyperthyroidism. The TCR beta CDR3 regions underwent amplification from RNA transcripts. The first-round RT-PCR employed HTBI primers together with the Qiagen OneStep RT-PCR kit. A multiplex PCR was then performed as the second round. TCRdb independently ran MiXCR on the multiplex PCR reads; one entry per CDR3 protein. The repertoire includes 200,000 to 300,000 distinct CDR3 sequences, 45% to 55% of them detected once, and roughly half sits in the top ten. The specimen was peripheral blood. The receptors originated from an adult man with Graves' ophthalmopathy.

This chain joins TRBV2 and TRBJ2-7; TRBD2 matches at 7 bases. Germline values: CDR1 SNHLY, CDR2 FYNNEI. The CDR3 is 14 amino acids. The ends lost 8 bases at V and 3 bases at J; junction bases unmatched: 10. This CDR3 is CASAWRESLYEQYF. CDR3 sequence (DNA): TGTGCCAGCGCTTGGCGGGAGTCACTCTACGAGCAGTACTTC.

This clonotype was observed at least ten times. The gene calls are TRBV24-1 and TRBJ1-2; TRBD1 matches 10 bases. This CDR3 is built from 16 residues. The germline gives CDR1 KGHDR, CDR2 SFDVKD. V lost 3 bases and J lost 4; bases outside the gene matches: 7. CDR3 in amino acids: CATSDQGQGNGYGYTF. CDR3 DNA sequence: TGTGCCACCAGTGATCAGGGACAGGGGAATGGCTATGGCTACACCTTC.

This clonotype was observed a handful of times. The chain joins TRBV15 to TRBJ1-1, with unresolved D. The CDR3 runs to 14 residues. Trimming shortened V by 1 base and J by 1 base, and 7 bases separated the two germline ends. CDR1 and CDR2 from the germline V gene are LNHNV and YYDKDF (reference sequence). In nucleotides, the CDR3 is TGTGCCACCAGCAGAGGATTCTCGAACACTGAAGCTTTCTTT. Amino acids: CATSRGFSNTEAFF.

This clonotype was seen many times. The genes are TRBV14 and TRBJ1-4; D is possibly TRBD1 (6 bases). From germline, CDR1 is SGHDN and CDR2 FVKESK. This CDR3 contains 15 residues. The ends were cut back, 4 bases at V and 5 bases at J, with 14 bases in the middle. CDR3 amino acids: CASSLFGQGNEKLFF. The CDR3, as DNA: TGTGCCAGCAGCCTGTTCGGGCAGGGGAATGAAAAACTGTTTTTT. Full variable domain (outside the CDR3, taken from reference TRBV14 and TRBJ1-4): EAGVTQFPSHSVIEKGQTVTLRCDPISGHDNLYWYRRVMGKEIKFLLHFVKESKQDESGMPNNRFLAERTGGTYSTLKVQPAELEDSGVYFCASSLFGQGNEKLFFGSGTQLSVL.

The chain combines TRBV7-8 with TRBJ2-5; 7 bases are shared with TRBD2. Unmatched junction bases numbered 4, after V lost 1 base and J lost 5 bases. The CDR3 runs to 14 residues. Looked up from germline, CDR1 is SGHVS and CDR2 is FQNEAQ. For the CDR3, the DNA is TGTGCCAGCAGCTTAGGGGGAGGGTGGGAGACCCAGTACTTC. Protein product: CASSLGGGWETQYF.

The rearrangement uses TRBV9 and TRBJ2-7; D gene unclear. Trimming stripped 5 bases from V and 3 bases from J, with 12 bases between. This CDR3 is built from 13 residues. From germline, CDR1 is SGDLS and CDR2 YYNGEE. The CDR3 DNA sequence: TGTGCCAGCAGTTTATCGCCGCACTACGAGCAGTACTTC. This gives the protein CASSLSPHYEQYF.

The V gene is TRBV11-2, the J gene TRBJ2-7; TRBD2 is a possible D gene (5 bases). Looked up from germline, CDR1 is SGHAT and CDR2 is FQNNGV. The CDR3 has 13 amino acids. The germline V and J ends were trimmed by 6 bases and 0 bases, with 9 bases remaining between them. CDR3 sequence: CASRSGGSYEQYF. The CDR3 bases are TGTGCCAGCAGGAGCGGAGGCTCCTACGAGCAGTACTTC. The full variable domain, in which reference TRBV11-2 and TRBJ2-7 provide the parts outside the CDR3, is EAGVAQSPRYKIIEKRQSVAFWCNPISGHATLYWYQQILGQGPKLLIQFQNNGVVDDSQLPKDRFSAERLKGVDSTLKIQPAKLEDSAVYLCASRSGGSYEQYFGPGTRLTVT.

Turning to this clonotype: At one end the junction does not follow the germline gene, possibly because of a read error. The rearrangement links TRBV10-2 to TRBJ2-7; 10 positions match TRBD1. There are 15 residues in the CDR3. Germline V lookup: CDR1 WSHSY, CDR2 SAAADI. This CDR3 is CASSSGQGVLYEQYF. The DNA of the CDR3 is TGTGCCAGCAGTTCCGGACAGGGGGTGCTCTACGAGCAGTACTTC.

This chain links TRBV29-1 with TRBJ2-6; D is possibly TRBD2 (6 bases). This CDR3 has 17 amino acids. V was clipped by 1 base and J by 0 bases, with 13 bases between them. Germline CDR1 reads SQVTM; CDR2 reads ANQGSEA. The DNA for the CDR3 is TGCAGCGTTGAAGGGCGTGGAGGGCCCTCTGGGGCCAACGTCCTGACTTTC. Amino acid sequence: CSVEGRGGPSGANVLTF.

This clonotype has just a few counts. This chain joins TRBV7-6 and TRBJ2-2; 10 bases line up with TRBD1. Germline CDR1 SGHVS, CDR2 FNYEAQ. V dropped 4 bases and J dropped 6; count of bases not matched to a gene: 8. CDR3 length: 16 amino acids. The CDR3 DNA reads TGTGCCAGCAGCTCGTCCGGGACAGGGGTTTCCGGGGAGCTGTTTTTT. It yields the protein CASSSSGTGVSGELFF.

This clonotype was seen just once. V usage is TRBV7-8 and J usage is TRBJ2-7; maybe TRBD1 (6 bases). The V end was cut by 5 bases, the J end by 2 bases, with 22 bases between. Germline V CDR1 and CDR2: SGHVS, FQNEAQ. The CDR3 sequence is 17 residues long. The CDR3 spells CASSTIVFQGPAYEQYF. The CDR3 DNA follows: TGTGCCAGCAGCACCATAGTGTTCCAGGGGCCCGCCTACGAGCAGTACTTC.

The chain is built from TRBV9 and TRBJ1-2; D unresolved. Germline V gene lookup returns CDR1 SGDLS and CDR2 YYNGEE. The CDR3 is made up of 12 amino acids. V gave up 3 bases and J gave up 6 bases, with 9 bases separating them. The CDR3 loop reads CASSGIKNGYTF. CDR3 bases: TGTGCCAGCAGCGGTATCAAAAATGGCTACACCTTC.

The chain recombines TRBV7-2 with TRBJ1-2; 8 bases match TRBD1. The CDR3 is 13 amino acids. Germline V gene data show CDR1 as SGHTA and CDR2 as FQGNSA. V gave up 1 base and J gave up 6 bases; unmatched junction bases: 1. Here the CDR3 reads CASSLVQGDGYTF. In nucleotides, the CDR3 is TGTGCCAGCAGCTTAGTACAGGGGGATGGCTACACCTTC.

This clonotype showed up just a few times. This chain joins TRBV7-9 and TRBJ2-2; D possibly uses TRBD1 or TRBD2 (5 bases each). This CDR3 spans 16 amino acids. Trimming shortened V by 2 bases and J by 6 bases, and 16 bases separated the two germline ends. Germline V lookup: CDR1 SEHNR, CDR2 FQNEAQ (reference sequence). The CDR3 reads CASSLMGPPLSGELFF. For the CDR3, the DNA is TGTGCCAGCAGCTTAATGGGACCTCCCCTTTCCGGGGAGCTGTTTTTT. The full variable domain, its missing parts supplied by reference TRBV7-9 and TRBJ2-2, is DTGVSQNPRHKITKRGQNVTFRCDPISEHNRLYWYRQTLGQGPEFLTYFQNEAQLEKSRLLSDRFSAERPKGSFSTLEIQRTEQGDSAMYLCASSLMGPPLSGELFFGEGSRLTVL.

The table lists this clonotype with many counts. The chain joins TRBV25-1 to TRBJ1-6; D call uncertain. Trimming stripped 3 bases from V and 8 bases from J, with 8 bases between. In germline, CDR1 is MGHDK, CDR2 SYGVNS. The CDR3 is 13 residues long. The CDR3 coding sequence is TGTGCCAGCAGTGAGACCTCCGATTCACCCCTCCACTTT. Its protein is CASSETSDSPLHF.

Note on this clonotype: A much bigger clone sits one base away, suggesting this may be a read error. The V call is TRBV5-6, the J call TRBJ2-7; D perhaps matches TRBD1 (6 bases). Germline V gene sequence: CDR1 SGHDT, CDR2 YYEEEE. The V end lost 3 bases, the J end lost 2 bases, and 9 bases lay between the germline ends. The CDR3 is 13 residues long. The CDR3 spells CASSWTVTYEQYF. CDR3 sequence (DNA): TGTGCCAGCAGCTGGACAGTTACCTACGAGCAGTACTTC.

This clonotype turned up a few times. Mismatch with germline at one junction end may stem from a read error. The chain has TRBV10-2 and TRBJ1-1, with 9 bases aligning to TRBD1. The CDR3 extends over 15 amino acids. Germline values: CDR1 WSHSY, CDR2 SAAADI. This CDR3 reads CASSSGQGMNTEAFF. In nucleotides, the CDR3 is TGTGCCAGCAGTTCCGGACAGGGGATGAACACTGAAGCTTTCTTT.

This clonotype was recorded a few times. The chain uses TRBV6-1 and TRBJ1-1; D is unclear. CDR1 MNHNS and CDR2 SASEGT come from the germline V gene. The CDR3 loop spans 12 amino acids. V gave up 7 bases and J gave up 3 bases, with 9 bases separating them. Written as DNA, the CDR3 is TGTGCCAGCATTGGACCCGACACTGAAGCTTTCTTT. This sequence encodes CASIGPDTEAFF.

The chain is built from TRBV7-6 and TRBJ2-5; 10 nucleotides match TRBD1. Germline assignment: CDR1 SGHVS and CDR2 FNYEAQ. V shed 2 bases, J shed 5 bases, and the junction held 8 bases outside the gene matches. The CDR3 loop spans 16 amino acids. The CDR3 nucleotides read TGTGCCAGCAGCTTATTCAGACAGGGGGCCGGGGAGACCCAGTACTTC. Protein sequence: CASSLFRQGAGETQYF.

Concerning this clonotype: A junction boundary mismatches the germline segment, possibly from a read error. The DNA of the CDR3 is TGCAGCGTTGAAAGAGGGACCTATGCCTACACCTTC. Translated, it gives CSVERGTYAYTF. The V gene is TRBV29-1, the J gene TRBJ1-2, with D possibly TRBD1 on 5 matching bases. CDR3 length: 12 amino acids. CDR1 and CDR2 from the germline V gene are SQVTM and ANQGSEA. The full variable domain, rest sourced from reference TRBV29-1 and TRBJ1-2, is SAVISQKPSRDICQRGTSLTIQCQVDSQVTMMFWYRQQPGQSLTLIATANQGSEATYESGFVIDKFPISRPNLTFSTLTVSNMSPEDSSIYLCSVERGTYAYTFGSGTRLTVV.

The J gene is TRBJ2-7, the V gene TRBV7-3; a possible D gene is TRBD1 (7 bases). The CDR3 loop spans 14 amino acids. Trimming shortened V by 1 base and J by 3 bases, and 10 bases separated the two germline ends. The germline CDR1 and CDR2 sequences are SGHTA and FQGTGA. The CDR3 DNA reads as TGTGCCAGCAGCTTAAGACAGGGACTCTACGAGCAGTACTTC. Translation: CASSLRQGLYEQYF.

The V gene is TRBV27, the J gene TRBJ2-7, with D tentatively TRBD1 (5 bases). Trimming shortened V by 5 bases and J by 2 bases, and 13 bases separated the two germline ends. This CDR3 contains 14 residues. CDR1 is MNHEY and CDR2 is SMNVEV in the germline V gene (reference sequence). The CDR3 DNA reads as TGTGCCAGCAGTCCCCACGACAGCCCCTACGAGCAGTACTTC. Encoded protein: CASSPHDSPYEQYF.

This clonotype was seen a handful of times. The CDR3 nucleotides are TGCAGTGCTAGAGATCGATCAGCTGGTTCTAACTATGGCTACACCTTC. This sequence encodes CSARDRSAGSNYGYTF. The genes are TRBV20-1 and TRBJ1-2; no clear D. The CDR3 loop spans 16 amino acids. In germline, CDR1 is DFQATT, CDR2 SNEGSKA (reference sequence). With 0 bases removed from V and 0 bases from J, the gap between germline ends came to 14 bases.

The V call is TRBV2, the J call TRBJ1-2; the match to TRBD1 covers 8 bases. The CDR3 runs to 11 residues. Trimming removed 8 bases from V and 14 bases from J; junction bases left unmatched: 10. Germline V gene data show CDR1 as SNHLY and CDR2 as FYNNEI. The CDR3 here is CASGAGGGRTF. For the CDR3, the DNA is TGTGCCAGCGGAGCAGGGGGCGGCCGGACCTTC.

In this sample, this clonotype turned up a few times. The chain employs TRBV20-1 and TRBJ1-2; 11 bases map to TRBD1. The V gene end was trimmed by 0 bases and the J gene end by 8 bases; junction bases not matched to a gene: 11. The CDR3 is 16 amino acids. CDR1 and CDR2 from the germline V gene are DFQATT and SNEGSKA (reference sequence). The CDR3 reads CSARDTGQGARHGYTF. CDR3 in DNA: TGCAGTGCTAGAGACACAGGACAGGGGGCGCGGCACGGCTACACCTTC.

The V call is TRBV12-3 or TRBV12-4, the J call TRBJ2-7, with TRBD2 matching over 10 bases. Trimming removed 3 bases from V and 2 bases from J; junction bases left unmatched: 7. This CDR3 spans 16 amino acids. This CDR3 is CASSFGLAETTYEQYF. CDR3 bases: TGTGCCAGCAGTTTTGGACTAGCGGAGACTACCTACGAGCAGTACTTC.

This clonotype was seen only a few times. This chain links TRBV20-1 with TRBJ2-7, with 10 bases aligning to TRBD2. This CDR3 region has 14 residues. The V and J ends lost 3 bases and 4 bases, in that order; junction bases with no gene match: 6. Per the germline V gene, CDR1 is DFQATT and CDR2 is SNEGSKA (reference sequence). The CDR3 coding sequence is TGCAGTGCTAGTTCCGGGACTAGCGCATACGAGCAGTACTTC. It encodes CSASSGTSAYEQYF.

V and J are TRBV10-3 and TRBJ1-6; 10 nucleotides line up with TRBD1. The CDR3 totals 17 residues. V shed 10 bases and J 0 bases; nucleotides not matched to a gene: 9. Germline CDR1 ENHRY, CDR2 SYGVKD. The CDR3 here is CARSGTGVVSYNSPLHF. The CDR3 region has the DNA TGTGCCAGGTCCGGGACAGGGGTCGTCTCCTATAATTCACCCCTCCACTTT.

This clonotype showed up just once. The CDR3 bases are TGTGCCAGCAGCCCCCCCGGGTTGGGGGATCAGCCCCAGCATTTT. It is translated as CASSPPGLGDQPQHF. The chain couples TRBV7-9 to TRBJ1-5; tentative D call: TRBD1 (5 bases). Germline V gene sequence: CDR1 SEHNR, CDR2 FQNEAQ (reference sequence). Trimming took 5 bases from V and 5 from J, leaving 16 bases between them. CDR3 size: 15 residues.

The V gene is TRBV7-2, the J gene TRBJ2-7; 10 bases are shared with TRBD2. This CDR3 is 16 amino acids long. Germline V gene data show CDR1 as SGHTA and CDR2 as FQGNSA. The J segment lost 3 bases and the V segment lost 2 bases, leaving 7 bases of the junction unmatched. The CDR3 DNA reads TGTGCCAGCAGCTTAACGAGAAGGACTAGCGGCTACGAGCAGTACTTC. This sequence encodes CASSLTRRTSGYEQYF.

The chain links TRBV20-1 to TRBJ2-7; 8 positions match TRBD1. The CDR3 extends over 16 amino acids. J gave up 0 bases and V 6 bases, and 13 bases lay outside the gene matches. Germline V gives CDR1 DFQATT, CDR2 SNEGSKA (reference sequence). In nucleotides, the CDR3 is TGCAGTGCGGAGGGTGACAGGGGCAGGAGCTCCTACGAGCAGTACTTC. Translating it yields CSAEGDRGRSSYEQYF.

The table lists this clonotype with a count of one. V gene TRBV7-9 combines with J gene TRBJ1-1; 9 bases are shared with TRBD1. The V and J ends lost 4 bases and 7 bases, in that order; junction bases with no gene match: 10. Germline CDR1 SEHNR, CDR2 FQNEAQ (reference sequence). The CDR3 has 15 amino acids. The CDR3 bases are TGTGCCAGCAGCTGGCGGGGACAGGGAGGGGGTGAAGCTTTCTTT. Translated: CASSWRGQGGGEAFF.